Listed below are T cell receptor beta chains from one sample, sequenced in a study of a mutant IDH1 vaccine in newly diagnosed glioma. Antigens of these TCRs are unknown. The repertoire was sequenced with immunoSEQ multiplex PCR; TCRdb's copy has only in-frame clones and lacks some. The repertoire has roughly 62,000 clones, around nine tenths of them found once; the top ten carry roughly 2.1%. Specimen: PBMCs, collected from a glioma patient whose treatment included an IDH1 peptide vaccine. The source is a man aged 35 to 55 with glioma. Both conserved end residues are part of each CDR3. Fields, in order: J gene, D gene, V gene, CDR3 protein. A D gene is named only where the DNA matches it firmly.

J: TRBJ1-2; D: .; V: TRBV29-1; CDR3: CSVESGQRYGYTF
J: TRBJ2-1; D: .; V: TRBV7-9; CDR3: CASSHAVSHEQFF
J: TRBJ2-7; D: .; V: TRBV5-1; CDR3: CASSLDLGPSYEQYF
J: TRBJ1-3; D: TRBD1; V: TRBV7-9; CDR3: CASSRLGQGSGNTIYF
J: TRBJ1-1; D: TRBD1; V: TRBV10-3; CDR3: CAISRTGGSSMNTEAFF
J: TRBJ2-2; D: TRBD2; V: TRBV27; CDR3: CASSSVAGAITGELFF
J: TRBJ2-4; D: .; V: TRBV28; CDR3: CASSVGQVNIQYF
J: TRBJ2-2; D: TRBD1; V: TRBV5-4; CDR3: CASNDRAYTGELFF
J: TRBJ1-3; D: .; V: TRBV7-2; CDR3: CASSSNQGTGNTIYF
J: TRBJ1-1; D: .; V: TRBV27; CDR3: CASSLLGGGVNTEAFF
J: TRBJ1-5; D: .; V: TRBV19; CDR3: CASSIDRDTYQPQHF
J: TRBJ2-1; D: TRBD2; V: TRBV5-1; CDR3: CASSLRLADPQLGNEQFF
J: TRBJ2-3; D: .; V: TRBV19; CDR3: CASSMAGTDSTDTQYF
J: TRBJ1-1; D: .; V: TRBV5-6; CDR3: CASSLPSWTVNTEAFF
J: TRBJ1-6; D: .; V: TRBV6-4; CDR3: CASSDSNIPSWDSPLHF
J: TRBJ2-7; D: .; V: TRBV20-1; CDR3: CSVPTSYEQYF
J: TRBJ2-5; D: TRBD2; V: TRBV7-8; CDR3: CASSLVTSGGQETQYF
J: TRBJ2-5; D: TRBD1; V: TRBV18; CDR3: CASSPYFEGGEETQYF
J: TRBJ1-4; D: TRBD1; V: TRBV5-1; CDR3: CASSAAPGGAEKLFF
J: TRBJ1-1; D: TRBD1; V: TRBV6-5; CDR3: CASSRGQGARTEAFF
J: TRBJ1-5; D: .; V: TRBV5-8; CDR3: CASSLRSGYNNQPQHF
J: TRBJ2-5; D: .; V: TRBV5-4; CDR3: CASSLNRDETQYF
J: TRBJ2-5; D: .; V: TRBV2; CDR3: CASQALALEETQYF
J: TRBJ2-2; D: .; V: TRBV11-3; CDR3: CASSSDSHTGELFF
J: TRBJ1-2; D: TRBD1; V: TRBV5-1; CDR3: CASSLGQGNGYTF
J: TRBJ2-2; D: TRBD2; V: TRBV6-4; CDR3: CASSSGSTGELFF
J: TRBJ1-5; D: .; V: TRBV6-1; CDR3: CASSGQYQPQHF
J: TRBJ1-2; D: .; V: TRBV7-9; CDR3: CASSSNLDVLYGYTF
J: TRBJ2-2; D: TRBD2; V: TRBV4-2; CDR3: CASSQDASGTNTGELFF
J: TRBJ2-5; D: .; V: TRBV27; CDR3: CASSLSIFGGAQYF
J: TRBJ1-6; D: .; V: TRBV29-1; CDR3: CSVREGNSPLHF
J: TRBJ1-2; D: .; V: TRBV28; CDR3: CASSPQMRGYTF
J: TRBJ2-2; D: TRBD1; V: TRBV7-2; CDR3: CASSLEDRLGELFF